One sample yielded the 7 T cell receptor beta chains listed below, sequenced in a study of cytomegalovirus exposure and HLA in healthy donors (dated by TCRdb to about 2017). The library was made by the immunoSEQ multiplex PCR assay. The multiplex PCR relied on a mix of 60 forward primers for TCR Vbeta segments and 13 reverse primers for TCR Jbeta segments. TCRdb retrieved this table from immuneACCESS and kept in-frame rearrangements only. Not all clones are present; in checked studies, unresolved V genes account for under half, and no reason is known for the remainder. The sample table records around 140,000 clones; roughly 9% of these occur just once. The top ten hold approximately 7.5% of the sample. Sequenced material: PBMCs. Receptors were obtained from a woman aged 40-49 years in good health and CMV-seropositive.

This clone was observed many times. This rearrangement joins TRBV6-4 to TRBJ1-2; D is unresolved. This CDR3 contains 12 residues. The V end lost 6 bases, the J end lost 7 bases, and 12 bases lay between the germline ends. Germline CDR1 MRHNA, CDR2 SNTAGT. The CDR3 loop is CASSPGLFGYTF. CDR3 in DNA: TGTGCCAGCAGCCCCGGGTTGTTTGGCTACACCTTC.

This clone has more than one count but fewer than ten. This sequence joins TRBV11-2 and TRBJ2-2; possibly TRBD1 for D (6 bases). Germline values: CDR1 SGHAT, CDR2 FQNNGV. The CDR3 totals 13 residues. V was trimmed by 5 bases and J by 7 bases, leaving 11 bases between them. The CDR3 reads CASSPTGIGELFF. CDR3 coding DNA: TGTGCCAGCAGCCCAACAGGGATCGGGGAGCTGTTTTTT.

This clone has only a few counts. The gene calls are TRBV27 and TRBJ2-3, with 8 bases matching TRBD2. The CDR3 extends over 17 amino acids. Germline trimming cut 4 bases from V and 2 bases from J; bases unmatched to any gene: 11. Germline loops: CDR1 MNHEY, CDR2 SMNVEV (reference sequence). The CDR3 DNA reads as TGTGCCAGCAGTTCCATCTTCATAGCGGGGATCACAGATACGCAGTATTTT. This translates into CASSSIFIAGITDTQYF.

This clone came up a few times. The rearrangement uses TRBV28 and TRBJ1-1; 8 bases are shared with TRBD1. The CDR3 has 14 amino acids. V trimming: 5 bases; J trimming: 6 bases; junction bases outside the gene matches: 8. Germline lookup yields CDR1 MDHEN and CDR2 SYDVKM. CDR3: CASSGWTGRSEAFF. The CDR3 DNA sequence: TGTGCCAGCAGTGGGTGGACAGGGAGGTCTGAAGCTTTCTTT.

This clone was counted only a few times. This chain joins TRBV6-6 and TRBJ1-6; 7 bases match TRBD1. CDR3 size: 15 residues. The germline V gene has CDR1 MNHNY and CDR2 SVGAGI (reference sequence). Unmatched junction bases numbered 7, after V lost 4 bases and J lost 7 bases. The CDR3 spells CASSSLGQSNSPLHF. The DNA for the CDR3 is TGTGCCAGCAGTTCCTTGGGACAGTCAAATTCACCCCTCCACTTT.

This clone was found a few times. The chain links TRBV5-1 to TRBJ2-1; D is perhaps TRBD2 (7 bases). Trimming removed 0 bases from V and 8 bases from J, with 15 bases in between. This CDR3 has 15 residues. CDR1 is SGHRS and CDR2 is YFSETQ in the germline V gene. The CDR3 reads CASSLGGGGGDEQFF. CDR3 DNA sequence: TGCGCCAGCAGCTTGGGGGGAGGGGGAGGGGATGAGCAGTTCTTC.

This chain links TRBV2 with TRBJ1-2; the D is unclear. The CDR3 is made up of 14 amino acids. V gave up 0 bases and J gave up 0 bases, with 5 bases separating them. Germline CDR1 and CDR2: SNHLY and FYNNEI. The CDR3 reads CASSEAETNYGYTF. For the CDR3, the DNA is TGTGCCAGCAGTGAAGCGGAGACTAACTATGGCTACACCTTC. Full variable domain (missing parts from reference TRBV2 and TRBJ1-2): EPEVTQTPSHQVTQMGQEVILRCVPISNHLYFYWYRQILGQKVEFLVSFYNNEISEKSEIFDDQFSVERPDGSNFTLKIRSTKLEDSAMYFCASSEAETNYGYTFGSGTRLTVV.